This T cell receptor (beta chain) appears in the sequencing data of a study of blood T cell repertoires in COVID-19. Deletions cut 2 bases from V and 2 bases from J, with 6 bases between. Per germline, CDR1 SEHNR and CDR2 FQNEAQ (reference sequence). CDR3 length: 13 amino acids. Clones were read by immunoSEQ multiplex PCR, and TCRdb kept only the in-frame ones, dropping some. The repertoire holds over 110,000 clones, with 80% as singletons. The chain recombines TRBV7-9 with TRBJ2-5; D remains unclear. Source material: peripheral blood. The receptor comes from a man between 70 and 80 years old who had recovered from COVID-19. The CDR3 sequence is CASSLRGQETQYF. The CDR3 coding sequence is TGTGCCAGCAGCTTAAGAGGACAAGAGACCCAGTACTTC.